These 30 T cell receptor beta chains originate from one sample sequenced in a study of cytomegalovirus exposure and HLA in healthy donors. The table came from immunoSEQ multiplex PCR; TCRdb's copy has only in-frame clones and leaves some out. The sample includes over 100,000 clones, roughly 87% seen only once; the top ten take roughly 1.2%. The specimen was PBMCs. All receptors derive from a woman under 30 in good health and CMV-seronegative.

The genes are TRBV25-1 and TRBJ1-1; D is possibly TRBD1 (5 bases). The germline V gene encodes CDR1 MGHDK and CDR2 SYGVNS. This CDR3 has 15 residues. V shed 0 bases and J shed 3 bases, with 11 bases lying between them. The CDR3: CASSEYGAPDTEAFF. As DNA, the CDR3 is TGTGCCAGCAGTGAATATGGGGCCCCGGACACTGAAGCTTTCTTT.

V usage is TRBV5-1 and J usage is TRBJ2-7; D is perhaps TRBD1 (5 bases). Per the germline V gene, CDR1 is SGHRS and CDR2 is YFSETQ. V shed 0 bases and J shed 5 bases, with 18 bases lying between them. CDR3 size: 16 residues. CDR3 sequence (DNA): TGCGCCAGCAGCTTGGCCTCAGGAGTAAAAGGGGACGAGCAGTACTTC. This encodes CASSLASGVKGDEQYF.

J is TRBJ2-3 and V is TRBV7-3; 12 bases match TRBD2. Germline CDR1 and CDR2: SGHTA and FQGTGA. Trimming took 3 bases from V and 6 from J; bases not matched to a gene: 10. CDR3 length: 17 amino acids. The CDR3 reads CASSLGLAGGPQDTQYF. In DNA form, the CDR3 reads TGTGCCAGCAGCTTGGGGCTAGCGGGGGGGCCCCAGGATACGCAGTATTTT.

The chain recombines TRBV7-8 with TRBJ1-4; D is ambiguous. The germline gives CDR1 SGHVS, CDR2 FQNEAQ. The ends were cut back, 5 bases at V and 7 bases at J, with 8 bases in the middle. This CDR3 has 12 residues. The CDR3 DNA sequence: TGTGCCAGCAGCCCTCCAGGTGAAAAACTGTTTTTT. It is translated as CASSPPGEKLFF. Full variable domain (outside the CDR3, taken from reference TRBV7-8 and TRBJ1-4): GAGVSQSPRYKVAKRGQDVALRCDPISGHVSLFWYQQALGQGPEFLTYFQNEAQLDKSGLPSDRFFAERPEGSVSTLKIQRTQQEDSAVYLCASSPPGEKLFFGSGTQLSVL.

This sequence joins TRBV15 and TRBJ1-5; D is uncertain. This CDR3 has 16 residues. CDR1 and CDR2 (germline): LNHNV, YYDKDF (reference sequence). Trimming left V 3 bases short and J 0 bases short, with 12 bases between. CDR3 amino acids: CATSSPPGNSNQPQHF. Written as DNA, the CDR3 is TGTGCCACCAGCAGTCCCCCGGGGAATAGCAATCAGCCCCAGCATTTT.

J is TRBJ1-2 and V is TRBV11-2, with TRBD1 matching 8 bases. J was trimmed by 7 bases and V by 5 bases; bases with no gene match: 15. Germline CDR1 and CDR2: SGHAT and FQNNGV. The CDR3 consists of 16 residues. The CDR3 coding sequence is TGTGCCAGCAGCCCAGGAGGAAGCAGGGGGCGCGGTGGCTACACCTTC. This codes for CASSPGGSRGRGGYTF.

This sequence joins TRBV7-9 and TRBJ2-7, with 8 bases that match TRBD2. V gave up 3 bases and J gave up 6 bases; unmatched junction bases: 7. The CDR3 consists of 14 residues. Germline CDR1 SEHNR, CDR2 FQNEAQ (reference sequence). For the CDR3, the DNA is TGTGCCAGCAGCTTGGTAGCGGGGTCATCCGAGCAGTACTTC. Residues: CASSLVAGSSEQYF.

The rearrangement links TRBV18 to TRBJ2-3, with 10 bases lining up with TRBD2. Germline V gene lookup returns CDR1 KGHSH and CDR2 LQKENI. Losses at the gene ends were 3 bases for V and 5 bases for J; bases not matched to a gene: 8. The CDR3 sequence is 16 residues long. CDR3 bases: TGTGCCAGCTCACCGAGCGGGGGGGCGGTTGGAGATACGCAGTATTTT. This translates into CASSPSGGAVGDTQYF.

The rearrangement links TRBV11-2 to TRBJ1-2, with 9 bases matching TRBD1. J lost 7 bases, V lost 5 bases, and 5 bases had no gene match. Germline V gene lookup returns CDR1 SGHAT and CDR2 FQNNGV. The CDR3 spans 13 residues. The CDR3 region is CASSPLTGGGYTF. CDR3 DNA sequence: TGTGCCAGCAGCCCGCTGACAGGGGGTGGCTACACCTTC.

This chain connects TRBV18 to TRBJ1-6; 7 bases are shared with TRBD1. The germline V gene encodes CDR1 KGHSH and CDR2 LQKENI. The CDR3 has 16 residues. Trimming removed 1 base from V and 8 bases from J; junction bases left unmatched: 8. The CDR3 spells CASSPRANRGDSPLHF. DNA of the CDR3: TGTGCCAGCTCACCACGAGCTAACAGGGGAGATTCACCCCTCCACTTT.

The chain is built from TRBV6-5 and TRBJ1-5; D perhaps matches TRBD1 (6 bases). The germline gives CDR1 MNHEY, CDR2 SVGAGI. This CDR3 is built from 14 residues. The CDR3 nucleotides are TGTGCTACGGGACAAGGGGTGGGCAATCAGCCCCAGCATTTT. Protein sequence: CATGQGVGNQPQHF.

The chain uses TRBV27 and TRBJ1-2; maybe TRBD1 (6 bases). V lost 5 bases and J lost 1, with 11 bases in between. From germline, CDR1 is MNHEY and CDR2 SMNVEV (reference sequence). This CDR3 has 14 residues. The CDR3 reads CASSPSDSNYGYTF. In nucleotides, the CDR3 is TGTGCCAGCAGTCCTTCGGACAGTAACTATGGCTACACCTTC.

The V gene is TRBV14, the J gene TRBJ2-2, with 8 nucleotides matching TRBD2. Germline lookup yields CDR1 SGHDN and CDR2 FVKESK. V lost 5 bases, J lost 7 bases, and 9 bases stayed unmatched. This CDR3 comprises 15 residues. CDR3 bases: TGTGCCAGCAGCGGGCCCGGGGGGGCTGGCGGGGAGCTGTTTTTT. This codes for CASSGPGGAGGELFF.

J is TRBJ1-1 and V is TRBV29-1, with a tentative D call TRBD1 (5 bases). CDR1 and CDR2 (germline): SQVTM, ANQGSEA. The CDR3 length is 14 residues. CDR3 nucleotide sequence: TGCGCCGGCGGGGGGGGAAAGGCGAACACTGAAGCTTTCTTT. Protein product: CAGGGGKANTEAFF. Complete variable domain (other parts from reference TRBV29-1 and TRBJ1-1): SAVISQKPSRDICQRGTSLTIQCQVDSQVTMMFWYRQQPGQSLTLIATANQGSEATYESGFVIDKFPISRPNLTFSTLTVSNMSPEDSSIYLCAGGGGKANTEAFFGQGTRLTVV.

The table lists this clone with a few counts. This chain uses TRBV25-1 with TRBJ1-6, with TRBD1 as a possible D gene (5 bases). The germline V and J ends were trimmed by 0 bases and 8 bases, with 17 bases remaining between them. The CDR3 loop spans 17 amino acids. Germline V gene sequence: CDR1 MGHDK, CDR2 SYGVNS. CDR3 in DNA: TGTGCCAGCAGTGAATATGGGGGGTCCTCGATTGATTCACCCCTCCACTTT. This sequence encodes CASSEYGGSSIDSPLHF. Full variable domain (rest looked up from reference TRBV25-1 and TRBJ1-6): EADIYQTPRYLVIGTGKKITLECSQTMGHDKMYWYQQDPGMELHLIHYSYGVNSTEKGDLSSESTVSRIRTEHFPLTLESARPSHTSQYLCASSEYGGSSIDSPLHFGNGTRLTVT.

V gene TRBV5-1 combines with J gene TRBJ2-4; 7 positions match TRBD1. J lost 8 bases, V lost 0 bases, and 5 bases had no gene match. CDR1 and CDR2 (germline): SGHRS, YFSETQ. This CDR3 has 14 amino acids. CDR3: CASSLAAQGDIQYF. The CDR3 DNA reads TGCGCCAGCAGCTTGGCAGCCCAGGGGGACATTCAGTACTTC.

The chain has TRBV4-1 and TRBJ1-5, with D possibly TRBD1 on 6 matching bases. V lost 4 bases and J 4 bases, leaving 23 bases between the germline ends. Germline V gene sequence: CDR1 MGHRA, CDR2 YSYEKL. This CDR3 is 18 amino acids long. CDR3 nucleotides: TGCGCCAGCAGCCGCTCCAAGATAGTCCCGGGGACAAATCAGCCCCAGCATTTT. Encoded protein: CASSRSKIVPGTNQPQHF.

The V gene is TRBV7-6, the J gene TRBJ1-5, with 10 bases identical to TRBD1. Germline CDR1 reads SGHVS; CDR2 reads FNYEAQ. The V and J ends lost 0 bases and 6 bases, in that order; junction bases with no gene match: 8. The CDR3 is 17 amino acids. The CDR3 sequence: CASSLAAGQGGSQPQHF. CDR3 DNA: TGTGCCAGCAGCTTAGCGGCAGGACAGGGGGGATCTCAGCCCCAGCATTTT.

DNA for the CDR3: TGTGCCTCCGATACAGGGGTAGGACAGCCCCAGCATTTT. It translates to CASDTGVGQPQHF. This chain uses TRBV2 with TRBJ1-5, with 7 nucleotides matching TRBD1. Per germline, CDR1 SNHLY and CDR2 FYNNEI. The ends lost 11 bases at V and 7 bases at J; junction bases unmatched: 11. This CDR3 is 13 amino acids long. The full variable domain, its missing parts supplied by reference TRBV2 and TRBJ1-5, is EPEVTQTPSHQVTQMGQEVILRCVPISNHLYFYWYRQILGQKVEFLVSFYNNEISEKSEIFDDQFSVERPDGSNFTLKIRSTKLEDSAMYFCASDTGVGQPQHFGDGTRLSIL.

The CDR3 DNA reads TGTGCAAGTCGCTCCGAGATAGGGGAAGGGGACTATGGCTACACCTTC. Translated, it gives CASRSEIGEGDYGYTF. The chain couples TRBV12-2 to TRBJ1-2; TRBD1, the table's D call, was not compared with the DNA. TRBV12-2 is a recognized pseudogene. The CDR3 extends over 16 amino acids.

The J gene is TRBJ1-4, the V gene TRBV18; 8 bases map to TRBD1. This CDR3 is 16 amino acids long. The germline V gene encodes CDR1 KGHSH and CDR2 LQKENI. Losses at the gene ends were 3 bases for V and 6 bases for J; bases not matched to a gene: 9. The CDR3 DNA reads as TGTGCCAGCTCACCGAATTGGACAGGGCGTGATGAAAAACTGTTTTTT. Translating gives CASSPNWTGRDEKLFF.

V usage is TRBV5-4 and J usage is TRBJ1-3; D gene ambiguous. The CDR3 runs 15 residues. Trimming took off 3 bases at V and 4 bases at J, with 14 bases between the two ends. The germline gives CDR1 SGHNT, CDR2 YYREEE (reference sequence). CDR3 in amino acids: CASSSGTSGGNTIYF. For the CDR3, the DNA is TGTGCCAGCAGCTCAGGAACTTCGGGGGGAAACACCATATATTTT.

The gene calls are TRBV9 and TRBJ2-5; D call uncertain. Trimming took 7 bases from V and 5 from J, leaving 15 bases between them. The CDR3 covers 13 residues. CDR1 is SGDLS, CDR2 YYNGEE, per germline. The CDR3 bases are TGTGCCAGCTCTTGGTCGATACGGGAGACCCAGTACTTC. Residues: CASSWSIRETQYF. The full variable domain, with the rest looked up from reference TRBV9 and TRBJ2-5, is DSGVTQTPKHLITATGQRVTLRCSPRSGDLSVYWYQQSLDQGLQFLIQYYNGEERAKGNILERFSAQQFPDLHSELNLSSLELGDSALYFCASSWSIRETQYFGPGTRLLVL.

The chain is built from TRBV27 and TRBJ1-1; 12 positions agree with TRBD1. The trim removed 8 bases at V and 8 bases at J, leaving 3 bases unmatched. CDR1 is MNHEY, CDR2 SMNVEV, per germline (reference sequence). The CDR3 totals 12 residues. The DNA for the CDR3 is TGTGCCAGCGGGACAGGGGGCCACGAAGCTTTCTTT. Its protein is CASGTGGHEAFF.

J is TRBJ1-2 and V is TRBV7-9; D might be TRBD1 (6 bases). The ends were cut back, 5 bases at V and 4 bases at J, with 11 bases in the middle. The germline gives CDR1 SEHNR, CDR2 FQNEAQ (reference sequence). The length of the CDR3 is 13 residues. This chain's CDR3 is CASSPGQRYGYTF. CDR3 sequence (DNA): TGTGCCAGCAGCCCCGGACAGCGCTATGGCTACACCTTC. The variable domain in full, with the rest retrieved from reference TRBV7-9 and TRBJ1-2, is DTGVSQNPRHKITKRGQNVTFRCDPISEHNRLYWYRQTLGQGPEFLTYFQNEAQLEKSRLLSDRFSAERPKGSFSTLEIQRTEQGDSAMYLCASSPGQRYGYTFGSGTRLTVV.

This sequence joins TRBV2 and TRBJ1-6, with TRBD1 matching 7 bases. This CDR3 is built from 16 residues. Germline values: CDR1 SNHLY, CDR2 FYNNEI. Germline trimming cut 7 bases from V and 5 bases from J; bases unmatched to any gene: 11. The CDR3 here is CASIVDRAAHNSPLHF. The CDR3 nucleotides are TGTGCCAGCATCGTAGACAGGGCCGCTCATAATTCACCCCTCCACTTT.

Concerning this clone itself: The junction departs from the called germline gene at one end, perhaps through a read error. The gene calls are TRBV14 and TRBJ1-1, with a weak D call TRBD1 (5 bases). CDR1 and CDR2 (germline): SGHDN, FVKESK. The CDR3 totals 15 residues. CDR3 sequence reads: CASSQVARAGAKPLF. CDR3 DNA sequence: TGTGCCAGCAGCCAAGTGGCCAGGGCAGGAGCCAAGCCGCTCTTT.

The count of this clone is one. The chain links TRBV5-4 to TRBJ1-2, with D uncertain. Germline V gene sequence: CDR1 SGHNT, CDR2 YYREEE (reference sequence). The CDR3 is made up of 15 amino acids. Between the trimmed V and J ends, which lost 0 bases and 6 bases, there was a span of 15 bases. CDR3 sequence reads: CASSLAAAPADGYTF. The CDR3 DNA sequence: TGTGCCAGCAGCTTGGCTGCAGCCCCTGCGGATGGCTACACCTTC.

J is TRBJ2-1 and V is TRBV5-4; D remains unclear. This CDR3 contains 11 residues. Trimming pared 9 bases from V and 7 bases from J, leaving 11 bases between. Germline V lookup: CDR1 SGHNT, CDR2 YYREEE (reference sequence). The CDR3 reads CAKTQSNEQFF. CDR3 bases: TGTGCCAAAACCCAGTCGAATGAGCAGTTCTTC. The full variable domain, in which reference TRBV5-4 and TRBJ2-1 provide the parts outside the CDR3, is ETGVTQSPTHLIKTRGQQVTLRCSSQSGHNTVSWYQQALGQGPQFIFQYYREEENGRGNFPPRFSGLQFPNYSSELNVNALELDDSALYLCAKTQSNEQFFGPGTRLTVL.

The genes are TRBV2 and TRBJ2-7; 7 bases map to TRBD1. CDR3 length equals 14 residues. Germline CDR1 and CDR2: SNHLY and FYNNEI. Trimming took 6 bases from V and 6 from J; bases not matched to a gene: 11. The CDR3: CASRPGTAQGEQYF. Written as DNA, the CDR3 is TGTGCCAGCAGGCCCGGGACAGCCCAGGGCGAGCAGTACTTC.